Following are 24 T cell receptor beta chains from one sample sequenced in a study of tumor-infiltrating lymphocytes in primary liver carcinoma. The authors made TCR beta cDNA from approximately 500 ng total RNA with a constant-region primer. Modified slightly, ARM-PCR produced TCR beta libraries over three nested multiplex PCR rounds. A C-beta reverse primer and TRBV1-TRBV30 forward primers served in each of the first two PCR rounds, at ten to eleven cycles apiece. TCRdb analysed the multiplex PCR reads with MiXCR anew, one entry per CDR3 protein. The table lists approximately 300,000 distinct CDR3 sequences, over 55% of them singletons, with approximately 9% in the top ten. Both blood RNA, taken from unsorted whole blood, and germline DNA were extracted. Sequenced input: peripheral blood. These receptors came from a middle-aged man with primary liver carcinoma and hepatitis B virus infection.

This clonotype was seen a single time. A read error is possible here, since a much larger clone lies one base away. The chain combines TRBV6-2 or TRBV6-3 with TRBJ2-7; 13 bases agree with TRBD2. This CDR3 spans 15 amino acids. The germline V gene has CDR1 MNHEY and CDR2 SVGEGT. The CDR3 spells CASSPGLAGAYDQYF. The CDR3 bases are TGTGCCAGCAGCCCCGGACTAGCGGGAGCCTACGATCAGTACTTC.

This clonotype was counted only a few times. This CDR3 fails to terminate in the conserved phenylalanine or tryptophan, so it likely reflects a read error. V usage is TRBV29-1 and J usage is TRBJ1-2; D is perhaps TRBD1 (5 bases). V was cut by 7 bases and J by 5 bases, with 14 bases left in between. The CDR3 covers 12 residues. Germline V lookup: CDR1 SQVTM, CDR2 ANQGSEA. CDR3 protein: CSAAGLRYGYTL. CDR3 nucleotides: TGCAGCGCCGCGGGACTGAGGTATGGCTACACCTTA.

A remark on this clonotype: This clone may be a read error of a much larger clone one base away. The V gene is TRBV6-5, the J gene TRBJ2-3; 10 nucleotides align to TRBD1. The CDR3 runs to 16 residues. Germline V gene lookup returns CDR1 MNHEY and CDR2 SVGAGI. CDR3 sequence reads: CARSYSGTGVSDTQYF. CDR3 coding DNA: TGTGCCAGGAGTTACTCAGGGACAGGGGTTTCGGATACGCAGTATTTT.

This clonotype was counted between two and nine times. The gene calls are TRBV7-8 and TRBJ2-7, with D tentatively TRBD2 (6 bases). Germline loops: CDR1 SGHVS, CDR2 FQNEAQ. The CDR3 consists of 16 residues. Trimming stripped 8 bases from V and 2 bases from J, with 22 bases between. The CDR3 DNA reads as TGTGCCAGCTGTCAAAGGAGGGCCCACAGCCCCTACGAGCAGTACTTC. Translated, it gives CASCQRRAHSPYEQYF.

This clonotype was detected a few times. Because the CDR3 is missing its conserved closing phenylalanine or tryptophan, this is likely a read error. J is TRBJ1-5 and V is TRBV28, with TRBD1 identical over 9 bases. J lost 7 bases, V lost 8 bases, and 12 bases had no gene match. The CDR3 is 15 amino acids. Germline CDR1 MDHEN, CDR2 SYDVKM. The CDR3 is CASLKDRGGGQPQHL. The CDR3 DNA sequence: TGTGCCAGCCTGAAGGACAGGGGAGGGGGACAGCCCCAGCATCTT.

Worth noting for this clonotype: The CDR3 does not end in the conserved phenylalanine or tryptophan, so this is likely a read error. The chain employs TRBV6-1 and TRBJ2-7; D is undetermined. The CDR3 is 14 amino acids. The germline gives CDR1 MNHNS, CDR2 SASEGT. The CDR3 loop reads CASSELNHSYEQYY. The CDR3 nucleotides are TGTGCTAGCAGTGAACTTAACCACTCCTATGAGCAGTACTAC.

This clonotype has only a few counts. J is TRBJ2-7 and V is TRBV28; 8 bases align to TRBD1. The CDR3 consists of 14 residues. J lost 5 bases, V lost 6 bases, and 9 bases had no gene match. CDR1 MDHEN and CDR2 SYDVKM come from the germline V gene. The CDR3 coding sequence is TGTGCCAGCAGCCACCGGGACAGGCGTAACGAGCAGTACTTC. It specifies CASSHRDRRNEQYF.

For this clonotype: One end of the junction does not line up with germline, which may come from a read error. The CDR3 is CAISLERGEGYSF. CDR3 sequence (DNA): TGTGCCATCAGTCTCGAGAGAGGGGAGGGCTACTCCTTC. This rearrangement joins TRBV10-3 to TRBJ1-2; a weak D match, TRBD1 (5 bases). CDR1 ENHRY and CDR2 SYGVKD come from the germline V gene. This CDR3 has 13 amino acids.

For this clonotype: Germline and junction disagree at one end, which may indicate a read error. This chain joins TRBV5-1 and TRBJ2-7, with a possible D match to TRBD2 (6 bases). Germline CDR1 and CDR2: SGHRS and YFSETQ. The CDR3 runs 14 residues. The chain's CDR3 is CTSSQGLVSYEQYF. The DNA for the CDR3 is TGCACCAGCAGCCAGGGACTCGTCTCCTACGAGCAGTACTTC. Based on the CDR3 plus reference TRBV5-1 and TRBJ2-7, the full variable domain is KAGVTQTPRYLIKTRGQQVTLSCSPISGHRSVSWYQQTPGQGLQFLFEYFSETQRNKGNFPGRFSGRQFSNSRSEMNVSTLELGDSALYLCTSSQGLVSYEQYFGPGTRLTVT.

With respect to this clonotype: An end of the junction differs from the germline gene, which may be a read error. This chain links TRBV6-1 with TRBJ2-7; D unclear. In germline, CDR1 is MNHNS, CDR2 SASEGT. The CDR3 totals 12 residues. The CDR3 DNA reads TGTACCAGCACCAGTTTAAGGTACGAGCAGTACTTC. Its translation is CTSTSLRYEQYF.

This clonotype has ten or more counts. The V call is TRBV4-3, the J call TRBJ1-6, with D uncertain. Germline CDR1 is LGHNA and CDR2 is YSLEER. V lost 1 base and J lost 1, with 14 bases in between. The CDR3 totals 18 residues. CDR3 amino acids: CASSQGGQDGSYNSPLHF. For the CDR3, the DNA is TGCGCCAGCAGCCAAGGAGGGCAGGATGGATCCTATAATTCACCCCTCCACTTT.

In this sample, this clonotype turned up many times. This chain's CDR3 is CASSQPGLEQYF. The CDR3 DNA is TGCGCCAGCAGCCAACCGGGACTCGAGCAGTACTTC. The chain uses TRBV4-1 and TRBJ2-7, with D possibly being TRBD2 (6 bases). CDR3 length: 12 amino acids. V was pared by 2 bases and J by 6 bases, with 8 bases between. Germline lookup yields CDR1 MGHRA and CDR2 YSYEKL.

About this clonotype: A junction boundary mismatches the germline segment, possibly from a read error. CDR3 nucleotides: TGTGCCTGGAGAGGGAGGGGAAGTGGAAACACCATGTATTTT. Its translation: CAWRGRGSGNTMYF. The chain recombines TRBV30 with TRBJ1-3; weak D call: TRBD1 (5 bases). This CDR3 has 14 amino acids. CDR1 is GTSNPN, CDR2 SVGIG, per germline (reference sequence).

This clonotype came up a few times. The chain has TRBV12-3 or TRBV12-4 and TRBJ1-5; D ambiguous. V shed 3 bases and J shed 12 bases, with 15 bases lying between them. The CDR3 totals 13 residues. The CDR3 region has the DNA TGTGCCAGCAGTTTGAAAGGAGGAAATGGCCAGCATTTT. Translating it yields CASSLKGGNGQHF.

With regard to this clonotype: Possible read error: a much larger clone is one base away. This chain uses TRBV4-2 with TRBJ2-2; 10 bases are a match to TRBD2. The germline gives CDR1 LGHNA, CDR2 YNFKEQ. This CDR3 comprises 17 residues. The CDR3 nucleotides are TGTGCCAGCAACCAAGTGCTAGCGGGGGCCCTTACCGGGGAGCTGTTTTTT. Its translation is CASNQVLAGALTGELFF.

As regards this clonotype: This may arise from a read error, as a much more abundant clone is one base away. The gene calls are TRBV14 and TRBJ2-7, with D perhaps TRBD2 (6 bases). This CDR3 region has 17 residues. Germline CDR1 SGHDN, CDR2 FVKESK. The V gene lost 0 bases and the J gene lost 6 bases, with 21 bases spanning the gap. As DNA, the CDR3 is TGTGCCAGCAGCCAAGATATCTGGCAGGGAGGTCCGGGCGAGCAGTACTTC. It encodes CASSQDIWQGGPGEQYF.

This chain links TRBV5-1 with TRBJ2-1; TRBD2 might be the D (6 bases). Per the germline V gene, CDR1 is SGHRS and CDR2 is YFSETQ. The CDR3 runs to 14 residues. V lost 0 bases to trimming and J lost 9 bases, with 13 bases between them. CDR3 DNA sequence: TGCGCCAGCAGCTTGGACGGGAGCGGTAGTGAGCAGTTCTTC. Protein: CASSLDGSGSEQFF.

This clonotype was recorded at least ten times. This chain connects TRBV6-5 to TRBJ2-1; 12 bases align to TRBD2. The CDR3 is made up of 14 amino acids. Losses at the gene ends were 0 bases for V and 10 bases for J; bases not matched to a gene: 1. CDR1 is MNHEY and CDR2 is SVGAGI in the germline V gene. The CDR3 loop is CASSYSTSGSEQFF. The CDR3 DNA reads TGTGCCAGCAGTTACTCGACTAGCGGGAGCGAGCAGTTCTTC.

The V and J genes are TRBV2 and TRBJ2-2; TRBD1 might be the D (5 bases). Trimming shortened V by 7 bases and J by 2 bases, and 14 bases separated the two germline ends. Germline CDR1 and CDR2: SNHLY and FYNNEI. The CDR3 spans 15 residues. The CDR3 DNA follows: TGTGCCAGCATGGTTCCAGGGCGCAACACCGGGGAGCTGTTTTTT. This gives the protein CASMVPGRNTGELFF.

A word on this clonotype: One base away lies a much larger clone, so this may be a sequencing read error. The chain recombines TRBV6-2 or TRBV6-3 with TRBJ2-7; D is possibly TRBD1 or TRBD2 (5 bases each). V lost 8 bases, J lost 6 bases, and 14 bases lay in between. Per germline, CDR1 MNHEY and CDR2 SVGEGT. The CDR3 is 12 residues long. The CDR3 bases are TGTGCCAGCCTATCGATAGGGACCGAGCAGTACTTC. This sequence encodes CASLSIGTEQYF.

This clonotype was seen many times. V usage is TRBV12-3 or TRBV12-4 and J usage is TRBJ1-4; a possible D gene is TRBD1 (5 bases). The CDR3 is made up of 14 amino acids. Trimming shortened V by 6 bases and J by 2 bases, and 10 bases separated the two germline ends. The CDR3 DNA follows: TGTGCCAGCAGGGTCAGGGCGACTAATGAAAAACTGTTTTTT. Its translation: CASRVRATNEKLFF.

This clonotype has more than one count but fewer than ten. This chain's CDR3 is CASSFHLQVAYEQYF. In DNA form, the CDR3 reads TGTGCCAGCAGCTTCCATCTACAGGTGGCCTACGAGCAGTACTTC. The chain joins TRBV7-9 to TRBJ2-7; D perhaps matches TRBD1 (5 bases). Germline values: CDR1 SEHNR, CDR2 FQNEAQ (reference sequence). With 3 bases removed from V and 2 bases from J, the gap between germline ends came to 14 bases. The CDR3 has 15 residues.

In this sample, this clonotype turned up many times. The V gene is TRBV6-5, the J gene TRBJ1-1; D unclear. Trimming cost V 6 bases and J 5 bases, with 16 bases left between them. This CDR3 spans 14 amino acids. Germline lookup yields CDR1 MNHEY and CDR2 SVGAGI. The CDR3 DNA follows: TGTGCCAGCAGACTCGGACGGATAATGACTGAAGCTTTCTTT. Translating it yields CASRLGRIMTEAFF.

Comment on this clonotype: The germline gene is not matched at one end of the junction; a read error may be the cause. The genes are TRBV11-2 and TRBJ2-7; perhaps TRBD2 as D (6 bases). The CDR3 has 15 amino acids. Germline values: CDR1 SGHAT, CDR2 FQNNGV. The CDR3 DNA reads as TGTGCCGGCAGCCCCTGGACTAACGGGAGCTACGAGCAGTACTTC. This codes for CAGSPWTNGSYEQYF.